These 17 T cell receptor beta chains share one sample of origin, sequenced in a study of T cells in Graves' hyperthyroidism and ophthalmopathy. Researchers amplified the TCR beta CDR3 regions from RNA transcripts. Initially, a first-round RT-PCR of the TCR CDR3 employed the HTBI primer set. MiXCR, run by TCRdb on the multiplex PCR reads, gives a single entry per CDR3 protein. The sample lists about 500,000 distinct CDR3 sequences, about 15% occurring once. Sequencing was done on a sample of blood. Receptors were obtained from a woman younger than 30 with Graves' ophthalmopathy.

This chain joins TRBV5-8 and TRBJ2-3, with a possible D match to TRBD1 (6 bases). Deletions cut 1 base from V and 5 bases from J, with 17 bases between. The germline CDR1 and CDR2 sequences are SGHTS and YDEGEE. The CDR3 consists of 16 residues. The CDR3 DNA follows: TGTGCCAGCAGCTTGATTGGGGGCGCGGTGGGAGATACGCAGTATTTT. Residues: CASSLIGGAVGDTQYF.

CDR3 sequence: CASSLWGRWGDNEQFF. The CDR3 DNA sequence: TGTGCCAGCAGCTTATGGGGACGATGGGGGGACAATGAGCAGTTCTTC. The V gene is TRBV7-9, the J gene TRBJ2-1, with D possibly being TRBD2 (6 bases). CDR1 SEHNR and CDR2 FQNEAQ come from the germline V gene (reference sequence). This CDR3 comprises 16 residues. With 2 bases removed from V and 5 bases from J, the gap between germline ends came to 16 bases.

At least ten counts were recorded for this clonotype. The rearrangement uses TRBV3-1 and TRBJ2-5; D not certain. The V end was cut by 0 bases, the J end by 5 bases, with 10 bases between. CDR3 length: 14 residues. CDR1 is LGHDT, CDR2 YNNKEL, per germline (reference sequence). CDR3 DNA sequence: TGTGCCAGCAGCCAAGATTTAGCCCCGGAGACCCAGTACTTC. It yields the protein CASSQDLAPETQYF.

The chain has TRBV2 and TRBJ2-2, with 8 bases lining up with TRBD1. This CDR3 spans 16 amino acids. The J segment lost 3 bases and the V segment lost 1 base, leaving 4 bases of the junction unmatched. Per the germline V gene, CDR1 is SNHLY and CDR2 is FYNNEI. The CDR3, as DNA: TGTGCCAGCAGTGAAGAGACAGGGGTCTACACCGGGGAGCTGTTTTTT. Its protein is CASSEETGVYTGELFF.

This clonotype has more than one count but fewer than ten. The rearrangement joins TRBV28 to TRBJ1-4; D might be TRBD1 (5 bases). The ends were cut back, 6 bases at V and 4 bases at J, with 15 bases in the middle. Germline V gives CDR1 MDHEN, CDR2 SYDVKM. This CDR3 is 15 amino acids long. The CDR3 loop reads CASRRPGPRNEKLFF. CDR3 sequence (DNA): TGTGCCAGCAGGCGACCGGGACCTCGTAATGAAAAACTGTTTTTT.

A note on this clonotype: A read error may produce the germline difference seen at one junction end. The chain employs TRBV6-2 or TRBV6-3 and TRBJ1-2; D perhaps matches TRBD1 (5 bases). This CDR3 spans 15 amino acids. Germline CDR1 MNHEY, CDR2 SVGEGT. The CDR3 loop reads CASSYSSGRNYGYTF. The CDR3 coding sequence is TGCGCCAGCAGTTACTCGTCGGGACGGAACTATGGCTACACCTTC.

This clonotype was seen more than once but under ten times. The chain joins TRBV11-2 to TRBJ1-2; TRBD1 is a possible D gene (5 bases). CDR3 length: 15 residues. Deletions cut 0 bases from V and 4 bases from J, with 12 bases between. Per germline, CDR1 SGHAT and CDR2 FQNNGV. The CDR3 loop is CASSLDPGLVYGYTF. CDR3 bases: TGTGCCAGCAGCTTAGACCCGGGGCTGGTCTATGGCTACACCTTC. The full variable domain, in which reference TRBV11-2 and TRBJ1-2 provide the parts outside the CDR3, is EAGVAQSPRYKIIEKRQSVAFWCNPISGHATLYWYQQILGQGPKLLIQFQNNGVVDDSQLPKDRFSAERLKGVDSTLKIQPAKLEDSAVYLCASSLDPGLVYGYTFGSGTRLTVV.

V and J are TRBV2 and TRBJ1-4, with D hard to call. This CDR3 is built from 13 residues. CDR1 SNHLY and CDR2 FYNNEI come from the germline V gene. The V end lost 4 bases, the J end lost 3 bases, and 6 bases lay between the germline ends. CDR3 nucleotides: TGTGCCAGCAGTGCAGTGGCTAATGAAAAACTGTTTTTT. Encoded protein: CASSAVANEKLFF.

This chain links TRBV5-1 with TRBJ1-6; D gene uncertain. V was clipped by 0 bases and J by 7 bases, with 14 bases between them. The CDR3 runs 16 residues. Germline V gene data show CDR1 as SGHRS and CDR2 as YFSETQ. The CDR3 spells CASSLGPSEYNSPLHF. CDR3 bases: TGCGCCAGCAGCTTGGGACCGTCAGAATACAATTCACCCCTCCACTTT.

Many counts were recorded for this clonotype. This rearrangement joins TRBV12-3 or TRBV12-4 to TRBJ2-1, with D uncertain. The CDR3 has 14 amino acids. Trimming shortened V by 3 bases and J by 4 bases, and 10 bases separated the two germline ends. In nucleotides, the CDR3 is TGTGCCAGCAGTTTGCGGCGCTCATACAATGAGCAGTTCTTC. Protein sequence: CASSLRRSYNEQFF.

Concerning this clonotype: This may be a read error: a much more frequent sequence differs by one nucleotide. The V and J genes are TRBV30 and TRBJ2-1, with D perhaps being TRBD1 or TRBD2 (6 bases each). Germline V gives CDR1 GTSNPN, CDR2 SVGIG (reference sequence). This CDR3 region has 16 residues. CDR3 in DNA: TGTGCCTGGAGTAGCTTCGAGGGGGGCCCTTACAGTGAGCAGTTCTTC. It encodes CAWSSFEGGPYSEQFF.

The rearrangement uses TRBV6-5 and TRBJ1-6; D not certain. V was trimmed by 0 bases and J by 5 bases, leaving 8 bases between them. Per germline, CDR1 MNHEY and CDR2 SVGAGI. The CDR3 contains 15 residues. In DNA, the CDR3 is TGTGCCAGCAGTTACTCGTTCGGGGATAATTCACCCCTCCACTTT. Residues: CASSYSFGDNSPLHF.

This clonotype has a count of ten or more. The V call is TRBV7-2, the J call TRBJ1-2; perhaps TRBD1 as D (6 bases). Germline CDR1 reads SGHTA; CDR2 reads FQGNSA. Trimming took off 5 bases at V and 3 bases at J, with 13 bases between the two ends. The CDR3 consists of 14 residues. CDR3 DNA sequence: TGTGCCAGCAGCCCACAGGGTTGGGACTATGGCTACACCTTC. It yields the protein CASSPQGWDYGYTF.

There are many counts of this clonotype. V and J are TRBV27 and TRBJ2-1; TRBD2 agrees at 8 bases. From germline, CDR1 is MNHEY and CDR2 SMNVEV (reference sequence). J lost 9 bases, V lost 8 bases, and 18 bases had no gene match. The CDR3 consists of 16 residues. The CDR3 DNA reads TGTGCCAGCGATCTGGTTTGGCGGGAGGATATTGGTGAGCAGTTCTTC. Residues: CASDLVWREDIGEQFF.

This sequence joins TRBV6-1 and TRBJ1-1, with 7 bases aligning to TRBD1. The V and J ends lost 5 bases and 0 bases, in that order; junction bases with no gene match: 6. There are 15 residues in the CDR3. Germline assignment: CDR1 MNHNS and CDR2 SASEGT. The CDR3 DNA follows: TGTGCCAGCAGTAAAAGGGACAGCTTGAACACTGAAGCTTTCTTT. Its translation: CASSKRDSLNTEAFF.

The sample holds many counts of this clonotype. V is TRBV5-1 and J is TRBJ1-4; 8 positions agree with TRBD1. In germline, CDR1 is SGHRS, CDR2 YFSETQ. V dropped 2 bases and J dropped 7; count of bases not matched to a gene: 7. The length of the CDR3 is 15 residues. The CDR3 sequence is CASSLARGLGEKLFF. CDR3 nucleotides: TGCGCCAGCAGCTTAGCCAGGGGGCTAGGTGAAAAACTGTTTTTT.

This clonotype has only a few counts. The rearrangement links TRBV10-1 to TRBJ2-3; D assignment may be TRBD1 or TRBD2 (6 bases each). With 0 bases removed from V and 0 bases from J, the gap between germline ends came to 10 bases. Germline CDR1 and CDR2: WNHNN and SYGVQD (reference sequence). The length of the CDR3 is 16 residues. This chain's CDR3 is CASSESGGFSTDTQYF. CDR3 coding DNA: TGCGCCAGCAGTGAGTCGGGGGGCTTCAGCACAGATACGCAGTATTTT.